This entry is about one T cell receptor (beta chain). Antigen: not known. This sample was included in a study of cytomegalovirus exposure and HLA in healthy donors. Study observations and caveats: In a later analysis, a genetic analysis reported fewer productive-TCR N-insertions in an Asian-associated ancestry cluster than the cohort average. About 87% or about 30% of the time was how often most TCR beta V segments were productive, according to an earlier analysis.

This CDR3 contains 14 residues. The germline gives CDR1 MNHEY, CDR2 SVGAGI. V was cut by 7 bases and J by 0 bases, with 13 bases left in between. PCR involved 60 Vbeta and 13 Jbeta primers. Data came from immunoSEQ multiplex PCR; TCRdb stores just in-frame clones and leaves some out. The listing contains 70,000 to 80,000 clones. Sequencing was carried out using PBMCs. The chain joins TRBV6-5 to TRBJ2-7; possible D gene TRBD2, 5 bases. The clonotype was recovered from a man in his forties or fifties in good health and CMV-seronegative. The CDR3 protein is CASMDRGSSYEQYF. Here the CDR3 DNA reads TGTGCCAGCATGGATCGGGGATCCTCCTACGAGCAGTACTTC.